One sample yielded the 20 T cell receptor beta chains listed below, sequenced in a study of Ad26.COV2.S vaccination and SARS-CoV-2 variants. The repertoire was sequenced with immunoSEQ multiplex PCR; TCRdb's copy has only in-frame clones and lacks some. Here the sample spans 45,000 or so clones, approximately 80% being singletons. The material was peripheral blood, obtained after recovery from COVID-19. The receptor source for this set is a human donor who had recovered from COVID-19.

The chain links TRBV13 to TRBJ1-1, with 7 bases that match TRBD1. Germline CDR1 reads PRHDT; CDR2 reads FYEKMQ (reference sequence). The CDR3 is made up of 16 amino acids. Trimming removed 1 base from V and 4 bases from J; junction bases left unmatched: 9. The CDR3 protein is CASSLAQGGGFTEAFF. CDR3 in DNA: TGTGCCAGCAGCTTAGCCCAGGGGGGAGGGTTCACTGAAGCTTTCTTT.

As DNA, the CDR3 is TGTGCCTGGAGTGGGCGAGCAGGGGAAGGGGCCAACGTCCTGACTTTC. Protein sequence: CAWSGRAGEGANVLTF. The V gene is TRBV30, the J gene TRBJ2-6, with a possible D match to TRBD1 (6 bases). The germline V and J ends were trimmed by 1 base and 4 bases, with 14 bases remaining between them. The germline CDR1 and CDR2 sequences are GTSNPN and SVGIG (reference sequence). The CDR3 covers 16 residues.

The chain links TRBV7-2 to TRBJ2-3; 14 bases line up with TRBD2. Trimming took 4 bases from V and 3 from J; bases not matched to a gene: 3. Germline lookup yields CDR1 SGHTA and CDR2 FQGNSA. This CDR3 spans 16 amino acids. As DNA, the CDR3 is TGTGCCAGCAGCTCCCGGACTAGCGGGAGGACAGATACGCAGTATTTT. The encoded protein is CASSSRTSGRTDTQYF.

The chain combines TRBV6-6 with TRBJ1-5, with D possibly TRBD1 on 6 matching bases. This CDR3 has 15 amino acids. Germline V gene data show CDR1 as MNHNY and CDR2 as SVGAGI (reference sequence). Trimming took off 0 bases at V and 5 bases at J, with 11 bases between the two ends. Here the CDR3 DNA reads TGTGCCAGCAGTTACTCGGGGGGGGCTGATCAGCCCCAGCATTTT. Translation gives CASSYSGGADQPQHF.

The chain recombines TRBV29-1 with TRBJ1-1; TRBD1 aligns across 7 bases. This CDR3 has 12 amino acids. The J segment lost 5 bases and the V segment lost 6 bases, leaving 6 bases of the junction unmatched. CDR1 is SQVTM and CDR2 is ANQGSEA in the germline V gene. The CDR3: CSVNRGRTEAFF. For the CDR3, the DNA is TGCAGCGTGAACAGGGGAAGGACTGAAGCTTTCTTT.

The chain combines TRBV19 with TRBJ1-1, with a possible D match to TRBD1 (5 bases). The germline CDR1 and CDR2 sequences are LNHDA and SQIVND (reference sequence). The CDR3 has 11 amino acids. Deletions cut 8 bases from V and 6 bases from J, with 10 bases between. Here the CDR3 DNA reads TGTGCCAGTTGGACACTCTCTGAAGCTTTCTTT. This codes for CASWTLSEAFF.

The CDR3 DNA sequence: TGCGCCAGCAGTGTACAGGGAAACACCATATATTTT. This sequence encodes CASSVQGNTIYF. The chain links TRBV10-2 to TRBJ1-3, with D unclear. The CDR3 has 12 amino acids. Looked up from germline, CDR1 is WSHSY and CDR2 is SAAADI. The germline V and J ends were trimmed by 4 bases and 4 bases, with 5 bases remaining between them.

The chain couples TRBV5-4 to TRBJ2-1; TRBD2 aligns across 7 bases. Trimming cost V 0 bases and J 1 base; bases outside gene matches: 4. Germline V gene sequence: CDR1 SGHNT, CDR2 YYREEE (reference sequence). The CDR3 runs 16 residues. The CDR3 here is CASSLEGRVSYNEQFF. The CDR3 bases are TGTGCCAGCAGCTTGGAGGGGAGGGTTTCCTACAATGAGCAGTTCTTC.

This chain joins TRBV11-1 and TRBJ2-1; D is ambiguous. CDR1 and CDR2 from the germline V gene are SGHAT and FQDESV (reference sequence). The V end was cut by 4 bases, the J end by 4 bases, with 8 bases between. The CDR3 length is 13 residues. The CDR3 nucleotides are TGTGCCAGCAGCTATAATCAGTACAATGAGCAGTTCTTC. It translates to CASSYNQYNEQFF. The full variable domain, with the rest looked up from reference TRBV11-1 and TRBJ2-1, is EAEVAQSPRYKITEKSQAVAFWCDPISGHATLYWYRQILGQGPELLVQFQDESVVDDSQLPKDRFSAERLKGVDSTLKIQPAELGDSAMYLCASSYNQYNEQFFGPGTRLTVL.

The J gene is TRBJ1-4, the V gene TRBV2; possibly TRBD1 for D (6 bases). Germline V gene lookup returns CDR1 SNHLY and CDR2 FYNNEI. The V end lost 6 bases, the J end lost 4 bases, and 12 bases lay between the germline ends. The CDR3 is 14 residues long. CDR3 sequence: CASRRTVINEKLFF. CDR3 nucleotide sequence: TGTGCCAGCAGACGGACAGTAATTAATGAAAAACTGTTTTTT.

This clone was observed a handful of times. The V gene is TRBV11-2, the J gene TRBJ2-1; D is unresolved. Germline CDR1 reads SGHAT; CDR2 reads FQNNGV. Trimming took off 5 bases at V and 5 bases at J, with 13 bases between the two ends. The CDR3 is 14 residues long. The chain's CDR3 is CASSRIQANNEQFF. The DNA for the CDR3 is TGTGCCAGCAGCAGAATCCAGGCTAACAATGAGCAGTTCTTC.

In this sample, this clone turned up a few times. The chain combines TRBV5-1 with TRBJ1-3; TRBD1 aligns across 7 bases. CDR1 is SGHRS, CDR2 YFSETQ, per germline. CDR3 length: 17 amino acids. Trimming took 0 bases from V and 0 from J; bases not matched to a gene: 6. The chain's CDR3 is CASSLGTGGDSGNTIYF. CDR3 coding DNA: TGCGCCAGCAGCTTGGGGACAGGTGGAGACTCTGGAAACACCATATATTTT.

V and J are TRBV6-2 or TRBV6-3 and TRBJ2-1, with a tentative D call TRBD2 (5 bases). Looked up from germline, CDR1 is MNHEY and CDR2 is SVGEGT. The CDR3 contains 14 residues. V was cut by 5 bases and J by 0 bases, with 8 bases left in between. CDR3 DNA sequence: TGTGCCAGCAGTAGGACTGGCTCCTACAATGAGCAGTTCTTC. Translation: CASSRTGSYNEQFF.

The chain joins TRBV2 to TRBJ1-5; 7 nucleotides agree with TRBD1. The CDR3 is 14 residues long. Germline V gene sequence: CDR1 SNHLY, CDR2 FYNNEI. V shed 6 bases and J 5 bases; nucleotides not matched to a gene: 7. The CDR3 spells CASSRDRVDQPQHF. The DNA of the CDR3 is TGTGCCAGCAGCCGAGACAGGGTTGATCAGCCCCAGCATTTT.

This clone was detected only a few times. The V and J genes are TRBV7-2 and TRBJ2-5; possible D gene TRBD2, 6 bases. The V gene lost 1 base and the J gene lost 5 bases, with 11 bases spanning the gap. The CDR3 spans 14 residues. Per the germline V gene, CDR1 is SGHTA and CDR2 is FQGNSA. Written as DNA, the CDR3 is TGTGCCAGCAGCTTAGTCCGTGGGGGGGAGACCCAGTACTTC. Amino acids: CASSLVRGGETQYF.

The genes are TRBV2 and TRBJ1-5; no clear D. Germline CDR1 is SNHLY and CDR2 is FYNNEI. The ends were cut back, 5 bases at V and 7 bases at J, with 15 bases in the middle. The CDR3 contains 14 residues. The CDR3 DNA reads as TGTGCCAGCAGTTTACAGAATCGCGACCAGCCCCAGCATTTT. This gives the protein CASSLQNRDQPQHF.

This chain connects TRBV4-1 to TRBJ1-3, with D unclear. Trimming left V 6 bases short and J 1 base short, with 4 bases between. The CDR3 length is 12 residues. The germline V gene has CDR1 MGHRA and CDR2 YSYEKL. The CDR3 spells CASRDSGNTIYF. CDR3 DNA: TGCGCCAGCAGAGATTCTGGAAACACCATATATTTT.

The chain recombines TRBV18 with TRBJ2-1; D is unresolved. Germline loops: CDR1 KGHSH, CDR2 LQKENI. This CDR3 is 15 amino acids long. Deletions cut 3 bases from V and 0 bases from J, with 9 bases between. In DNA, the CDR3 is TGTGCCAGCTCACCTGTCGGAAGCTCCTACAATGAGCAGTTCTTC. Protein sequence: CASSPVGSSYNEQFF.

The rearrangement joins TRBV2 to TRBJ1-3; D is unresolved. The CDR3 is made up of 13 amino acids. Trimming stripped 2 bases from V and 2 bases from J, with 4 bases between. Looked up from germline, CDR1 is SNHLY and CDR2 is FYNNEI. CDR3 residues: CASSEPAGNTIYF. As DNA, the CDR3 is TGTGCCAGCAGTGAACCCGCTGGAAACACCATATATTTT.

The chain is built from TRBV7-6 and TRBJ2-1; possible D gene TRBD2, 7 bases. Germline loops: CDR1 SGHVS, CDR2 FNYEAQ. Trimming took 2 bases from V and 9 from J, leaving 17 bases between them. The CDR3 loop spans 15 amino acids. The CDR3, as DNA: TGTGCCAGCAGCTTAAATCTGGGAGGGGGTGGTGAGCAGTTCTTC. Translation: CASSLNLGGGGEQFF.